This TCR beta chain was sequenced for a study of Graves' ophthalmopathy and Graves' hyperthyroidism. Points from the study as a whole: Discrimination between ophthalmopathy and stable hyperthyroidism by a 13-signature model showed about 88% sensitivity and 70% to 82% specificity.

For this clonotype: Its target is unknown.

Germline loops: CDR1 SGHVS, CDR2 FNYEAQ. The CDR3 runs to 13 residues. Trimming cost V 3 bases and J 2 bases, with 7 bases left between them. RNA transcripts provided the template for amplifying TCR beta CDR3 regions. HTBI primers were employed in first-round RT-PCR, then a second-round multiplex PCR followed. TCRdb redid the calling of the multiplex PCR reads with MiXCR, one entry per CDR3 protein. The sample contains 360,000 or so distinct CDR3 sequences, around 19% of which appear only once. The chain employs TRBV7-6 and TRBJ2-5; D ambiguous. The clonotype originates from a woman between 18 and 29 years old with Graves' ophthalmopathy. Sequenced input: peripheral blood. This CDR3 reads CASSLTQQETQYF. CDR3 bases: TGTGCCAGCAGCTTGACCCAGCAAGAGACCCAGTACTTC.